The 15 T cell receptor beta chains below were found in one sample sequenced in a study of blood T cell repertoires in COVID-19. The table came from immunoSEQ multiplex PCR; TCRdb's copy has only in-frame clones and leaves some out. Of about 100,000 clones listed, about 88% are singletons. Sequenced input: peripheral blood. These receptors originate from a human donor in a cohort sampled during active COVID-19.

The chain is built from TRBV5-1 and TRBJ1-1, with D maybe TRBD1 (5 bases). The CDR3 has 14 amino acids. The V end lost 1 base, the J end lost 8 bases, and 15 bases lay between the germline ends. Germline CDR1 SGHRS, CDR2 YFSETQ. The CDR3 spells CASSLRQGNREAFF. The CDR3 DNA follows: TGCGCCAGCAGCTTGAGGCAGGGCAATCGCGAAGCTTTCTTT.

The rearrangement joins TRBV5-1 to TRBJ1-1; D unresolved. Per germline, CDR1 SGHRS and CDR2 YFSETQ. The CDR3 is made up of 13 amino acids. The germline V and J ends were trimmed by 2 bases and 5 bases, with 10 bases remaining between them. This chain's CDR3 is CASSFDGGTEAFF. The CDR3 DNA follows: TGCGCCAGCAGCTTTGACGGAGGAACTGAAGCTTTCTTT. Supplemented by reference TRBV5-1 and TRBJ1-1, the full variable domain reads KAGVTQTPRYLIKTRGQQVTLSCSPISGHRSVSWYQQTPGQGLQFLFEYFSETQRNKGNFPGRFSGRQFSNSRSEMNVSTLELGDSALYLCASSFDGGTEAFFGQGTRLTVV.

The chain combines TRBV27 with TRBJ1-3; D may be TRBD1 (6 bases). V shed 5 bases and J shed 2 bases, with 16 bases lying between them. This CDR3 is 16 amino acids long. Germline V gives CDR1 MNHEY, CDR2 SMNVEV (reference sequence). The DNA of the CDR3 is TGTGCCAGCAGTCGCGGGGGGCAGGCTGCTGGAAACACCATATATTTT. Amino acid sequence: CASSRGGQAAGNTIYF.

This chain joins TRBV5-4 and TRBJ2-7; D not certain. The CDR3 loop spans 15 amino acids. The germline V gene has CDR1 SGHNT and CDR2 YYREEE (reference sequence). V lost 2 bases and J lost 0, with 12 bases in between. The CDR3 nucleotides are TGTGCCAGCAGCTTCCAAGCCTTATCCTCCTACGAGCAGTACTTC. It yields the protein CASSFQALSSYEQYF.

This chain connects TRBV30 to TRBJ1-1; D uncertain. The V end was cut by 0 bases, the J end by 6 bases, with 5 bases between. The germline V gene encodes CDR1 GTSNPN and CDR2 SVGIG (reference sequence). The CDR3 has 11 amino acids. For the CDR3, the DNA is TGTGCCTGGAGTGTACACGCTGAAGCTTTCTTT. Amino acids: CAWSVHAEAFF.

V gene TRBV6-6 combines with J gene TRBJ2-5; 10 bases map to TRBD2. Germline assignment: CDR1 MNHNY and CDR2 SVGAGI (reference sequence). V lost 4 bases to trimming and J lost 2 bases; unmatched junction nucleotides: 7. The CDR3 covers 16 residues. This CDR3 is CASSSTISGGQETQYF. The CDR3 nucleotides are TGTGCCAGCAGTTCCACTATTAGCGGGGGGCAAGAGACCCAGTACTTC.

This clone was seen a single time. The chain couples TRBV3-1 (or the pseudogene TRBV3-2) to TRBJ2-5; the match to TRBD2 covers 9 bases. Germline V lookup: CDR1 LGHDT, CDR2 YNNKEL (reference sequence). After removal of 3 bases from V and 4 bases from J, the junction contained 15 bases not matched to a gene. The CDR3 spans 18 residues. The CDR3 coding sequence is TGTGCCAGCAGCCACTACCGTGGACTAGCGCCTGGGGGAGAGACCCAGTACTTC. The encoded protein is CASSHYRGLAPGGETQYF.

The chain recombines TRBV11-2 with TRBJ2-1, with D uncertain. The ends were cut back, 2 bases at V and 8 bases at J, with 10 bases in the middle. Per the germline V gene, CDR1 is SGHAT and CDR2 is FQNNGV. This CDR3 is 13 amino acids long. The DNA of the CDR3 is TGTGCCAGCAGCTTAAACTCGCCCCATGAGCAGTTCTTC. This codes for CASSLNSPHEQFF.

The chain links TRBV2 to TRBJ1-1; 8 bases map to TRBD1. Unmatched junction bases numbered 10, after V lost 6 bases and J lost 1 base. This CDR3 is 16 amino acids long. CDR1 is SNHLY, CDR2 FYNNEI, per germline. As DNA, the CDR3 is TGTGCCAGCAGAGAGACAGGGGTGACACAGAACACTGAAGCTTTCTTT. Its translation is CASRETGVTQNTEAFF.

The chain combines TRBV29-1 with TRBJ1-1; a weak D match, TRBD1 (5 bases). V was clipped by 4 bases and J by 1 base, with 13 bases between them. This CDR3 has 14 residues. CDR1 and CDR2 from the germline V gene are SQVTM and ANQGSEA. CDR3 sequence (DNA): TGCAGCGTTGGGGAGGGGTTAAAGAACACTGAAGCTTTCTTT. It yields the protein CSVGEGLKNTEAFF. Variable domain in full (rest from reference TRBV29-1 and TRBJ1-1): SAVISQKPSRDICQRGTSLTIQCQVDSQVTMMFWYRQQPGQSLTLIATANQGSEATYESGFVIDKFPISRPNLTFSTLTVSNMSPEDSSIYLCSVGEGLKNTEAFFGQGTRLTVV.

The chain employs TRBV4-1 and TRBJ1-5; 7 nucleotides align to TRBD1. J gave up 4 bases and V 0 bases, and 6 bases lay outside the gene matches. The germline V gene has CDR1 MGHRA and CDR2 YSYEKL. The CDR3 sequence is 16 residues long. CDR3 in amino acids: CASSQDRGRGNQPQHF. DNA for the CDR3: TGCGCCAGCAGCCAAGATCGGGGCAGGGGGAATCAGCCCCAGCATTTT.

The chain recombines TRBV5-5 with TRBJ2-2; 8 bases are a match to TRBD2. V lost 4 bases, J lost 1 base, and 9 bases stayed unmatched. CDR1 SGHKS and CDR2 YYEKEE come from the germline V gene (reference sequence). The CDR3 loop spans 17 amino acids. CDR3 region: CASSPRGSGVNTGELFF. The CDR3 bases are TGTGCCAGCAGCCCCCGTGGTAGCGGGGTGAACACCGGGGAGCTGTTTTTT.

This chain links TRBV5-1 with TRBJ2-3; 10 bases are shared with TRBD1. With 4 bases clipped from V and 2 bases from J, the junction kept 7 bases outside the gene matches. Germline CDR1 is SGHRS and CDR2 is YFSETQ. The CDR3 covers 16 residues. The CDR3 is CASSVGTGDHTDTQYF. The CDR3 DNA reads as TGCGCCAGCAGCGTCGGGACAGGGGACCACACAGATACGCAGTATTTT.

The CDR3 bases are TGTGCCAGCAGCGTGGGGGCCGGCACTGAAGCTTTCTTT. Translated, it gives CASSVGAGTEAFF. The V call is TRBV12-3 or TRBV12-4, the J call TRBJ1-1; possibly TRBD1 for D (6 bases). This CDR3 has 13 amino acids. V lost 6 bases and J 4 bases, leaving 12 bases between the germline ends.

The chain couples TRBV5-1 to TRBJ1-2; possibly TRBD1 for D (6 bases). Germline V CDR1 and CDR2: SGHRS, YFSETQ. The CDR3 consists of 14 residues. Trimming cost V 0 bases and J 3 bases, with 9 bases left between them. The CDR3 loop reads CASSLAGVHYGYTF. CDR3 coding DNA: TGCGCCAGCAGCTTGGCAGGGGTACACTATGGCTACACCTTC. Combining the CDR3 with reference TRBV5-1 and TRBJ1-2 gives the whole variable domain KAGVTQTPRYLIKTRGQQVTLSCSPISGHRSVSWYQQTPGQGLQFLFEYFSETQRNKGNFPGRFSGRQFSNSRSEMNVSTLELGDSALYLCASSLAGVHYGYTFGSGTRLTVV.